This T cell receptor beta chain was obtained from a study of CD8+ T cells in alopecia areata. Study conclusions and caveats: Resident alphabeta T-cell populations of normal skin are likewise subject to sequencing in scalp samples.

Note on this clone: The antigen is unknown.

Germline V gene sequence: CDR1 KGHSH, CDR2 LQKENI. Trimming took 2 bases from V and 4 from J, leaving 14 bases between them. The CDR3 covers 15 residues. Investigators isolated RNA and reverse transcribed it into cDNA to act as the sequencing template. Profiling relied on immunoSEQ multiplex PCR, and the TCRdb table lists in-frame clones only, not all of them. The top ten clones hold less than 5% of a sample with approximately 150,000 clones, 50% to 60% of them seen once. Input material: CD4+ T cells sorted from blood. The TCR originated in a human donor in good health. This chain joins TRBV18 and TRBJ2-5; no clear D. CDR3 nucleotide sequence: TGTGCCAGCTCACCAAGGGTCCCAACCAGAGAGACCCAGTACTTC. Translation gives CASSPRVPTRETQYF.